Below are 12 T cell receptor beta chains sequenced from a single sample in a study of control samples from healthy donors and cancer patients. Some clones are missing from TCRdb's copy, which holds only in-frame ones; the method was immunoSEQ multiplex PCR. The table shows around 140,000 clones, with 93% occurring only once. The sequencing sample was made of blood. Receptors were obtained from a man younger than 35 in good health.

The chain combines TRBV10-1 with TRBJ2-7, with D perhaps being TRBD1 or TRBD2 (5 bases each). Germline values: CDR1 WNHNN, CDR2 SYGVQD (reference sequence). The ends were cut back, 0 bases at V and 3 bases at J, with 9 bases in the middle. This CDR3 has 14 amino acids. DNA of the CDR3: TGCGCCAGCAGTGAGTCGGGGACGGACTACGAGCAGTACTTC. This codes for CASSESGTDYEQYF.

This chain links TRBV27 with TRBJ1-4; weak D call: TRBD1 (5 bases). Trimming pared 8 bases from V and 0 bases from J, leaving 13 bases between. The germline V gene encodes CDR1 MNHEY and CDR2 SMNVEV (reference sequence). The CDR3 totals 15 residues. CDR3 in DNA: TGTGCCAGCTCGGACACAATTGCAACTAATGAAAAACTGTTTTTT. It specifies CASSDTIATNEKLFF.

This clone was recorded many times. The V call is TRBV25-1, the J call TRBJ2-7; tentative D call: TRBD1 (6 bases). V lost 4 bases to trimming and J lost 6 bases, with 13 bases between them. CDR1 and CDR2 (germline): MGHDK, SYGVNS. The CDR3 sequence is 13 residues long. The CDR3 loop reads CASSGPGQFEQYF. As DNA, the CDR3 is TGTGCCAGCAGTGGCCCCGGACAGTTCGAGCAGTACTTC.

The sample holds one count of this clone. The chain combines TRBV27 with TRBJ1-1; D gene unclear. V was trimmed by 4 bases and J by 1 base, leaving 16 bases between them. Germline lookup yields CDR1 MNHEY and CDR2 SMNVEV (reference sequence). The CDR3 is 16 residues long. For the CDR3, the DNA is TGTGCCAGCAGTTCCCACGGTATGGTAGGGAACACTGAAGCTTTCTTT. It specifies CASSSHGMVGNTEAFF.

The chain combines TRBV21-1 with TRBJ1-5. TRBV21-1 is a pseudogene. This CDR3 region has 16 residues. The CDR3 DNA is TGTGCCAGCAGCAAAGCGCTTTGGGGTCCTAATCAGCCCCAGCATTTT. Protein: CASSKALWGPNQPQHF.

The chain recombines TRBV28 with TRBJ1-4; unclear D gene. Trimming shortened V by 6 bases and J by 8 bases, and 13 bases separated the two germline ends. The CDR3 is 13 residues long. CDR1 MDHEN and CDR2 SYDVKM come from the germline V gene. CDR3 region: CASSRPTREKLFF. DNA of the CDR3: TGTGCCAGCAGCCGACCCACTAGGGAAAAACTGTTTTTT.

The chain links TRBV11-2 to TRBJ2-3; 7 nucleotides match TRBD1. The CDR3 is 14 amino acids. J lost 0 bases, V lost 6 bases, and 3 bases had no gene match. Germline values: CDR1 SGHAT, CDR2 FQNNGV. CDR3 residues: CASRTGTSTDTQYF. The DNA for the CDR3 is TGTGCCAGCAGGACAGGGACCAGCACAGATACGCAGTATTTT. Together with reference TRBV11-2 and TRBJ2-3, the CDR3 gives the full variable domain: EAGVAQSPRYKIIEKRQSVAFWCNPISGHATLYWYQQILGQGPKLLIQFQNNGVVDDSQLPKDRFSAERLKGVDSTLKIQPAKLEDSAVYLCASRTGTSTDTQYFGPGTRLTVL.

The rearrangement joins TRBV4-1 to TRBJ2-1; TRBD2 matches 10 bases. The CDR3 loop spans 19 amino acids. Trimming removed 0 bases from V and 1 base from J; junction bases left unmatched: 9. Germline loops: CDR1 MGHRA, CDR2 YSYEKL. CDR3 sequence (DNA): TGCGCCAGCAGCCAAGACCCGCCGCTAGCGGGAGTATCCTACAATGAGCAGTTCTTC. Its protein product is CASSQDPPLAGVSYNEQFF.

The chain carries TRBV5-4 and TRBJ1-2; D not certain. Germline CDR1 reads SGHNT; CDR2 reads YYREEE (reference sequence). The CDR3 is 15 amino acids. Trimming shortened V by 4 bases and J by 4 bases, and 17 bases separated the two germline ends. The CDR3 coding sequence is TGTGCCAGCAGCCAGGACGATTTTAACTTCTATGGCTACACCTTC. This sequence encodes CASSQDDFNFYGYTF. The full variable domain, in which reference TRBV5-4 and TRBJ1-2 provide the parts outside the CDR3, is ETGVTQSPTHLIKTRGQQVTLRCSSQSGHNTVSWYQQALGQGPQFIFQYYREEENGRGNFPPRFSGLQFPNYSSELNVNALELDDSALYLCASSQDDFNFYGYTFGSGTRLTVV.

This clone was observed a single time. The CDR3 loop is CASSILPQGAGGYTF. Written as DNA, the CDR3 is TGTGCCAGCAGCATCCTTCCGCAGGGGGCGGGTGGCTACACCTTC. J is TRBJ1-2 and V is TRBV7-2; 8 bases map to TRBD1. Germline assignment: CDR1 SGHTA and CDR2 FQGNSA. There are 15 residues in the CDR3. Trimming cost V 5 bases and J 7 bases; bases outside gene matches: 12. Filled out from reference TRBV7-2 and TRBJ1-2, the complete variable domain reads GAGVSQSPSNKVTEKGKDVELRCDPISGHTALYWYRQSLGQGLEFLIYFQGNSAPDKSGLPSDRFSAERTGGSVSTLTIQRTQQEDSAVYLCASSILPQGAGGYTFGSGTRLTVV.

The chain couples TRBV5-4 to TRBJ2-7; 12 bases are a match to TRBD2. The CDR3 runs to 14 residues. Per germline, CDR1 SGHNT and CDR2 YYREEE (reference sequence). V dropped 5 bases and J dropped 3; count of bases not matched to a gene: 3. The CDR3: CASRPSGRVYEQYF. The CDR3 DNA is TGTGCCAGCAGGCCTAGCGGGAGGGTCTACGAGCAGTACTTC.

This clone came up once. The V call is TRBV19, the J call TRBJ2-2; D uncertain. The CDR3 spans 14 residues. Germline CDR1 reads LNHDA; CDR2 reads SQIVND (reference sequence). Between the trimmed V and J ends, which lost 3 bases and 2 bases, there was a span of 7 bases. This CDR3 reads CASSMGSNTGELFF. DNA of the CDR3: TGTGCCAGTAGTATGGGCAGCAACACCGGGGAGCTGTTTTTT.